This TCR beta chain stems from a study of blood T cell repertoires in COVID-19. In the study's own analysis: Cell counts per sample came from amplifying reference gene primers. Sequencing used immunoSEQ multiplex PCR; TCRdb keeps in-frame clones, though not all of them. V and J calls and clone size are those listed in that table; D and trimming were worked out from the DNA. Of some 290,000 clones listed, more than 85% are singletons. J gave up 7 bases and V 5 bases, and 6 bases lay outside the gene matches. From germline, CDR1 is LNHDA and CDR2 SQIVND (reference sequence). The CDR3 spans 15 residues. Participants were aged about 18 to 90 years from 20 to 30 US areas. Clinical history as reported by participants underpinned cohort assignment.

This clonotype was obtained from a young woman who had been exposed to COVID-19. Sequencing was performed on PBMCs or T cells enriched from blood (not recorded which). V usage is TRBV19 and J usage is TRBJ1-6; TRBD1 aligns across 9 bases. CDR3 coding DNA: TGTGCCAGTAGTCAGGACAGGGGTTGGAATTCACCCCTCCACTTT. Protein: CASSQDRGWNSPLHF.